The clone carrying this T cell receptor (beta chain) was seen a handful of times. The antigen remains undetermined. The PCR used 60 Vbeta and 13 Jbeta primers. Some clones are missing from TCRdb's copy, which holds only in-frame ones; the method was immunoSEQ multiplex PCR. The table shows around 140,000 clones, with about 84% occurring only once. The data were taken from a study of cytomegalovirus exposure and HLA in healthy donors. Study results and limitations: Researchers reportedly found TCR beta sequences accurately predicted most subjects' HLA-A and HLA-B alleles.

This CDR3 region has 14 residues. The germline CDR1 and CDR2 sequences are SGHNT and YYREEE (reference sequence). J lost 7 bases, V lost 4 bases, and 6 bases had no gene match. The rearrangement links TRBV5-4 to TRBJ2-1, with 9 bases lining up with TRBD1. Material: PBMCs. The sequence derives from a woman younger than 35 in good health and CMV-seropositive. CDR3 nucleotide sequence: TGTGCCAGCAGCCGGGACAGGGTTAAGAATGAGCAGTTCTTC. This sequence encodes CASSRDRVKNEQFF.